Following are 16 T cell receptor beta chains from one sample sequenced in a study of blood T cells in healthy people across ages. Through a sample-barcoded 5' primer and a J-beta primer mix, a second PCR was run for 7 to 11 cycles. TCRdb re-derived calls from the 5' RACE reads in MiXCR, one entry per CDR3 protein. The table includes roughly 700,000 distinct CDR3 sequences, around 49% detected once. The sequenced material came from blood. All receptors derive from a woman aged 55 to 70 in good health.

This chain joins TRBV2 and TRBJ2-5; weak D call: TRBD1 (7 bases). CDR1 and CDR2 from the germline V gene are SNHLY and FYNNEI. Deletions cut 3 bases from V and 0 bases from J, with 14 bases between. The CDR3 contains 16 residues. This CDR3 reads CASSETAGGYQETQYF. The CDR3 coding sequence is TGTGCCAGCAGTGAGACAGCAGGGGGGTACCAAGAGACCCAGTACTTC.

This sequence joins TRBV20-1 and TRBJ2-7; TRBD1 is a possible D gene (6 bases). V was cut by 6 bases and J by 2 bases, with 14 bases left in between. CDR1 DFQATT and CDR2 SNEGSKA come from the germline V gene (reference sequence). This CDR3 has 13 residues. Here the CDR3 reads CSAEGVGPYEQYF. The CDR3 coding sequence is TGCAGTGCCGAGGGGGTCGGACCCTACGAGCAGTACTTC.

This chain connects TRBV4-3 to TRBJ2-3, with D hard to call. Germline V gives CDR1 LGHNA, CDR2 YSLEER. This CDR3 is built from 13 residues. Trimming removed 2 bases from V and 0 bases from J, with 3 bases in between. CDR3 in DNA: TGCGCCAGCAGCCAACTGAGCACAGATACGCAGTATTTT. Translating it yields CASSQLSTDTQYF.

The V and J genes are TRBV20-1 and TRBJ2-1, with D possibly being TRBD2 (6 bases). CDR3 length: 14 residues. Between the trimmed V and J ends, which lost 1 base and 8 bases, there was a span of 15 bases. Germline loops: CDR1 DFQATT, CDR2 SNEGSKA (reference sequence). This CDR3 is CSARVGQGGDEQFF. Written as DNA, the CDR3 is TGCAGTGCTAGAGTGGGGCAGGGAGGCGATGAGCAGTTCTTC.

This clonotype was seen only a few times. The V and J genes are TRBV12-3 or TRBV12-4 and TRBJ2-3, with TRBD2 as a possible D gene (6 bases). V was clipped by 5 bases and J by 5 bases, with 8 bases between them. The CDR3 totals 12 residues. CDR3 sequence (DNA): TGTGCCAGCAGTGACGGGAGAGATACGCAGTATTTT. It is translated as CASSDGRDTQYF.

This clonotype showed up just a few times. The genes are TRBV6-2 or TRBV6-3 and TRBJ2-1; D might be TRBD2 (6 bases). CDR3 length equals 14 residues. CDR1 is MNHEY, CDR2 SVGEGT, per germline. Trimming cost V 8 bases and J 2 bases, with 13 bases left between them. CDR3 region: CASSSGAPYNEQFF. DNA for the CDR3: TGTGCCAGCTCTTCGGGAGCCCCCTACAATGAGCAGTTCTTC.

The CDR3: CASSYPGKTSNTQYF. Here the CDR3 DNA reads TGTGCCAGCAGTTACCCAGGGAAAACTTCTAATACGCAGTATTTT. This chain connects TRBV6-6 to TRBJ2-3; perhaps TRBD1 as D (5 bases). The CDR3 length is 15 residues. The V and J ends lost 2 bases and 7 bases respectively, with 16 bases between them. Per germline, CDR1 MNHNY and CDR2 SVGAGI (reference sequence).

This clonotype showed up just a few times. This rearrangement joins TRBV5-1 to TRBJ2-3, with a weak D call TRBD2 (6 bases). Between the trimmed V and J ends, which lost 3 bases and 5 bases, there was a span of 10 bases. Germline V gives CDR1 SGHRS, CDR2 YFSETQ. The CDR3 covers 13 residues. Here the CDR3 reads CASSSWGEDTQYF. CDR3 DNA: TGCGCCAGCAGCTCGTGGGGGGAAGATACGCAGTATTTT.

J is TRBJ2-1 and V is TRBV3-1; D possibly uses TRBD1 or TRBD2 (6 bases each). V was trimmed by 0 bases and J by 7 bases, leaving 16 bases between them. Germline values: CDR1 LGHDT, CDR2 YNNKEL (reference sequence). The CDR3 totals 16 residues. In DNA, the CDR3 is TGTGCCAGCAGCCAAGAAGGGGGGCGAAAAGGGAATGAGCAGTTCTTC. Encoded protein: CASSQEGGRKGNEQFF.

In its sample, this clonotype was seen many times. The chain links TRBV24-1 to TRBJ2-3, with D hard to call. CDR3 length equals 16 residues. The V end lost 0 bases, the J end lost 4 bases, and 13 bases lay between the germline ends. Germline V lookup: CDR1 KGHDR, CDR2 SFDVKD. CDR3 bases: TGTGCCACCAGTGATTTGCGGCAGGATTTCTCAGATACGCAGTATTTT. It specifies CATSDLRQDFSDTQYF.

V and J are TRBV7-3 and TRBJ2-1; TRBD2 aligns across 13 bases. Germline assignment: CDR1 SGHTA and CDR2 FQGTGA. Losses at the gene ends were 5 bases for V and 4 bases for J; bases not matched to a gene: 5. There are 16 residues in the CDR3. CDR3 nucleotides: TGTGCCAGCAGCCCTGGGACTAGCGGGAATTACAATGAGCAGTTCTTC. This translates into CASSPGTSGNYNEQFF. The whole variable domain, remainder taken from reference TRBV7-3 and TRBJ2-1, is GAGVSQTPSNKVTEKGKYVELRCDPISGHTALYWYRQSLGQGPEFLIYFQGTGAADDSGLPNDRFFAVRPEGSVSTLKIQRTERGDSAVYLCASSPGTSGNYNEQFFGPGTRLTVL.

The V and J genes are TRBV25-1 and TRBJ1-1; unclear D gene. The V and J ends lost 3 bases and 1 base respectively, with 15 bases between them. Germline V gene data show CDR1 as MGHDK and CDR2 as SYGVNS. The CDR3 is 16 amino acids. DNA of the CDR3: TGTGCCAGCAGTGATTCCTCCCTTGGGCCGAACACTGAAGCTTTCTTT. Encoded protein: CASSDSSLGPNTEAFF.

This rearrangement joins TRBV4-1 to TRBJ2-6; D is unclear. Germline CDR1 MGHRA, CDR2 YSYEKL. The CDR3 length is 15 residues. V was trimmed by 3 bases and J by 0 bases, leaving 6 bases between them. The CDR3 bases are TGCGCCAGCAGCCAGTTCCTCTCTGGGGCCAACGTCCTGACTTTC. Translation: CASSQFLSGANVLTF.

Notes on this clonotype: One base away lies a much larger clone, so this may be a sequencing read error. The chain combines TRBV29-1 with TRBJ2-5; no clear D gene. The J call is uncertain, as TRBJ2-7 better fits the DNA end. Germline V gene sequence: CDR1 SQVTM, CDR2 ANQGSEA. The CDR3 extends over 12 amino acids. The CDR3: CSVRKHGNEQYF. In nucleotides, the CDR3 is TGCAGCGTGCGTAAGCATGGCAACGAGCAGTACTTC.

This rearrangement joins TRBV5-1 to TRBJ2-5, with D perhaps matching TRBD1 (6 bases). Germline V gene sequence: CDR1 SGHRS, CDR2 YFSETQ. V dropped 0 bases and J dropped 5 bases, with 17 bases sitting between them. The CDR3 has 16 residues. CDR3 region: CASSLGGQLSGETQYF. In DNA, the CDR3 is TGCGCCAGCAGCTTGGGGGGGCAACTGTCTGGTGAGACCCAGTACTTC.

V and J are TRBV29-1 and TRBJ2-1; D is uncertain. The V and J ends lost 1 base and 10 bases respectively, with 5 bases between them. Looked up from germline, CDR1 is SQVTM and CDR2 is ANQGSEA. This CDR3 has 10 residues. CDR3 protein: CSVEVREQFF. CDR3 bases: TGCAGCGTTGAAGTCCGCGAGCAGTTCTTC.